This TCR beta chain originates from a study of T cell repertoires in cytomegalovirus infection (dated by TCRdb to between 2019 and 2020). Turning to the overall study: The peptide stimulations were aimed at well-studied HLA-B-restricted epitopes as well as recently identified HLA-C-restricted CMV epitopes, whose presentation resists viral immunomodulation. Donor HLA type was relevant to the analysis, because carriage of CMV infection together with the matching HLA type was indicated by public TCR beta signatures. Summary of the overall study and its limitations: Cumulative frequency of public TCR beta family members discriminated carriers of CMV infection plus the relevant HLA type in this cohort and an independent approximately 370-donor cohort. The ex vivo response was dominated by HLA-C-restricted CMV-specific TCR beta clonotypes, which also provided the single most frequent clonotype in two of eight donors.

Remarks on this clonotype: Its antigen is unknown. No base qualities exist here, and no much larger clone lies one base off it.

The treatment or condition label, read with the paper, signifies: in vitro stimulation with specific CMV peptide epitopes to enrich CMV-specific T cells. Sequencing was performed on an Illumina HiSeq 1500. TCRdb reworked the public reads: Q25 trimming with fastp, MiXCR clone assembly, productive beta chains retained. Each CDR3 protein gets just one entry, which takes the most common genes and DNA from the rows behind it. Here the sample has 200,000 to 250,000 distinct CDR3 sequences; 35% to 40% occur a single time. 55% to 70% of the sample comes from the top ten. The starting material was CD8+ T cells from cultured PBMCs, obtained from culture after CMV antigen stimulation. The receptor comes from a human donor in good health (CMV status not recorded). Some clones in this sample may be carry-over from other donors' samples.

The base sequence is TGTGCCAGCAGTTACTTCGGACTAGCGGGGGACGCGAACACCGGGGAGCTGTTTTTT. Its protein reads: CASSYFGLAGDANTGELFF. Here the chain combines TRBV6-8 and TRBJ2-2, with 13 junctional bases fitting TRBD2. CDR1 is given as MNHGY and CDR2 as SAAAGT, both from the germline V gene. Trimming removed 1 base from V and 0 bases from J; the gene matches leave 5 bases unexplained. From the cysteine up to the phenylalanine, the CDR3 has a length of 19 residues. Just the 57-base CDR3 DNA is kept, in frame starting at base 1.